This record covers a single T cell receptor (beta chain). Its antigen remains unknown. The source of the sample is a study of T cell clusters in autoimmune cytopenias. Study findings and constraints: TRB repertoire shifts in secondary cytopenia and chronic lymphocytic leukemia mostly reflected lymphoma, not autoimmunity.

TRB was amplified from about 250 ng of peripheral blood genomic DNA per sample. One tube held mixed TRB-A and TRB-B primer pools for touch-down PCR. For each CDR3 protein, TCRdb gives one entry from its re-call of the multiplex PCR reads, without DNA. The data include 12,000 or so distinct CDR3 sequences; the top ten clones carry 20% to 30%. These data were likewise used in another study, on T cell repertoires in aging, cancer and after chemotherapy. From that paper: Repeat sampling of healthy donors over several months to years showed clear clonal overlap. Loss of evenness, beyond lost richness, contributed to age-related TCR diversity decline in cancer patients. No conclusions about immunological memory after chemotherapy can be drawn from the repertoire data.

The receptor's source is a human donor in good health. The sample was peripheral blood.

The CDR3 protein is CASSAGVYGYTF. The chain joins TRBV19 to TRBJ1-2. The CDR3 contains 12 residues. Looked up from germline, CDR1 is LNHDA and CDR2 is SQIVND (reference sequence).